What follows describes a single T cell receptor (beta chain). The antigen is undetermined. The source of the sample is a study of shared clonotypes between healthy human individuals. Profiling relied on immunoSEQ multiplex PCR, and the TCRdb table lists in-frame clones only, not all of them. The sample lists approximately 2,200,000 clones, 93% occurring once. General study results and limits: Non-shared clonotypes showed lower generation probabilities than clonotypes common to all four donors.

Naive CD8 cells comprised CD45RO-negative, CCR7-positively selected cells, excluding terminally differentiated effector memory CD45RA+ cells. This receptor was taken from a young man in good health. Some clones in this sample may be carry-over from other donors' samples. Sequencing used naive CD8+ T cells from PBMCs.

CDR3: CASSLAWGQGLSPGAKNIQYF. The CDR3 nucleotides read TGCGCCAGCAGCTTGGCATGGGGACAGGGGTTATCCCCCGGGGCCAAAAACATTCAGTACTTC. This sequence joins TRBV5-1 and TRBJ2-4; TRBD1 aligns across 10 bases. Germline trimming cut 0 bases from V and 1 base from J; bases unmatched to any gene: 16. The CDR3 consists of 21 residues. Germline V CDR1 and CDR2: SGHRS, YFSETQ.